The 32 T cell receptor beta chains in this list originate from one sample, sequenced in a study of blood T cell repertoires in COVID-19 (dated by TCRdb to 2018 to 2020). The library was obtained by the immunoSEQ multiplex PCR assay. TCRdb limited this immuneACCESS table to in-frame rearrangements with V and J called. A share of clones is missing; checked studies link under half to unresolved V genes, and the rest is unexplained. The sample records tens of thousands of clones, roughly 90% of which are singletons. The ten largest clones add up to approximately 2.2% of the sample. The source material was peripheral blood. The receptors derive from a human donor with active COVID-19. The donor label of this sample is uncertain.

J is TRBJ1-1 and V is TRBV19; D is unclear. The CDR3 has 13 amino acids. V was cut by 3 bases and J by 5 bases, with 10 bases left in between. Germline lookup yields CDR1 LNHDA and CDR2 SQIVND (reference sequence). In DNA form, the CDR3 reads TGTGCCAGTAGTATCGGGGTACAAACTGAAGCTTTCTTT. Translating it yields CASSIGVQTEAFF. Variable domain in full (rest from reference TRBV19 and TRBJ1-1): DGGITQSPKYLFRKEGQNVTLSCEQNLNHDAMYWYRQDPGQGLRLIYYSQIVNDFQKGDIAEGYSVSREKKESFPLTVTSAQKNPTAFYLCASSIGVQTEAFFGQGTRLTVV.

V is TRBV19 and J is TRBJ2-3; 8 bases are a match to TRBD1. The V and J ends lost 5 bases and 9 bases, in that order; junction bases with no gene match: 4. The CDR3 runs to 12 residues. The germline V gene has CDR1 LNHDA and CDR2 SQIVND (reference sequence). The CDR3 here is CASSPDRVTQYF. The DNA for the CDR3 is TGTGCCAGTAGTCCGGACAGGGTCACGCAGTATTTT.

There are a few counts of this clone. This chain connects TRBV19 to TRBJ2-2; D gene unclear. The length of the CDR3 is 11 residues. The V end was cut by 7 bases, the J end by 4 bases, with 4 bases between. Germline CDR1 and CDR2: LNHDA and SQIVND (reference sequence). The CDR3 sequence is CASTGTGELFF. The CDR3 region has the DNA TGTGCCAGTACGGGCACCGGGGAGCTGTTTTTT.

The chain employs TRBV6-1 and TRBJ2-1; D possibly corresponds to TRBD1 (6 bases). Trimming stripped 3 bases from V and 7 bases from J, with 22 bases between. The germline V gene encodes CDR1 MNHNS and CDR2 SASEGT. The CDR3 length is 17 residues. The CDR3 DNA reads TGTGCCAGCAGTGACACTCTCGGACAGCCCTATGGGAATGAGCAGTTCTTC. This encodes CASSDTLGQPYGNEQFF.

V and J are TRBV19 and TRBJ1-6; 10 bases align to TRBD1. J lost 6 bases, V lost 4 bases, and 12 bases had no gene match. This CDR3 has 18 amino acids. Looked up from germline, CDR1 is LNHDA and CDR2 is SQIVND (reference sequence). The chain's CDR3 is CASSSPGTGAAINSPLHF. The CDR3 DNA reads TGTGCCAGTAGTAGCCCTGGGACAGGGGCAGCGATTAATTCACCCCTCCACTTT.

J is TRBJ2-5 and V is TRBV5-1; D gene ambiguous. V lost 5 bases and J lost 4, with 18 bases in between. The CDR3 loop spans 15 amino acids. From germline, CDR1 is SGHRS and CDR2 YFSETQ. DNA for the CDR3: TGCGCCAGCAGTCCCGCCCCGTTTCGCGGAGAGACCCAGTACTTC. Amino acids: CASSPAPFRGETQYF.

The rearrangement uses TRBV19 and TRBJ1-2; 7 nucleotides agree with TRBD1. Germline-derived CDR1 and CDR2 are LNHDA and SQIVND (reference sequence). The CDR3 runs to 16 residues. Germline trimming cut 3 bases from V and 5 bases from J; bases unmatched to any gene: 12. The CDR3 DNA reads TGTGCCAGTAGTATGAGCGAGGGGGCGCCTTCATATGGCTACACCTTC. Amino acids: CASSMSEGAPSYGYTF.

V is TRBV28 and J is TRBJ2-5, with D possibly TRBD1 on 6 matching bases. The CDR3 length is 15 residues. The germline CDR1 and CDR2 sequences are MDHEN and SYDVKM. Trimming shortened V by 6 bases and J by 5 bases, and 19 bases separated the two germline ends. The CDR3, as DNA: TGTGCCAGCAGGCGCCCAGGGGCCGAGGTGGAGACCCAGTACTTC. Its translation: CASRRPGAEVETQYF.

This clone appeared a single time. This chain joins TRBV27 and TRBJ2-2, with 7 bases identical to TRBD2. With V trimmed by 7 bases and J by 5 bases, 4 bases remained unmatched. Germline CDR1 is MNHEY and CDR2 is SMNVEV (reference sequence). CDR3 length equals 13 residues. The CDR3 DNA reads TGTGCCAGCAAGCGGGATCCGACCGGGGAGCTGTTTTTT. It encodes CASKRDPTGELFF.

The rearrangement uses TRBV27 and TRBJ1-1, with TRBD1 identical over 8 bases. V shed 0 bases and J 5 bases; nucleotides not matched to a gene: 2. Per the germline V gene, CDR1 is MNHEY and CDR2 is SMNVEV (reference sequence). The CDR3 runs 14 residues. The CDR3 DNA is TGTGCCAGCAGTTTATCCGGACAGGGAACTGAAGCTTTCTTT. Its protein product is CASSLSGQGTEAFF.

The chain has TRBV21-1 and TRBJ2-3; TRBD2, as called in the table, went unchecked against the DNA. TRBV21-1 represents a pseudogene. CDR3 length: 17 residues. The CDR3 DNA is TGTGCCAGCAGCAAAGGTCTGACTAGCGGGTGCACAGATACGCAGTATTTT. It codes for CASSKGLTSGCTDTQYF.

This rearrangement joins TRBV9 to TRBJ2-7; 9 bases match TRBD1. Looked up from germline, CDR1 is SGDLS and CDR2 is YYNGEE. This CDR3 region has 17 residues. The trim removed 0 bases at V and 1 base at J, leaving 8 bases unmatched. CDR3 sequence (DNA): TGTGCCAGCAGCGTAGCTGCGGGGACAGGGTGGTCCTACGAGCAGTACTTC. This encodes CASSVAAGTGWSYEQYF.

The chain employs TRBV7-9 and TRBJ2-1; 7 bases are a match to TRBD2. CDR1 is SEHNR, CDR2 FQNEAQ, per germline (reference sequence). This CDR3 spans 13 amino acids. Trimming took 6 bases from V and 5 from J; bases not matched to a gene: 4. The CDR3 region has the DNA TGTGCCAGCAGAGAGGGAGGGGACAATGAGCAGTTCTTC. Amino acid sequence: CASREGGDNEQFF.

The gene calls are TRBV6-5 and TRBJ1-1, with D tentatively TRBD1 (5 bases). The V gene lost 6 bases and the J gene lost 11 bases, with 22 bases spanning the gap. The CDR3 covers 14 residues. Germline CDR1 and CDR2: MNHEY and SVGAGI. In DNA form, the CDR3 reads TGTGCCAGCAGACAACGATCGTCCACAGGTTTCGCTTTCTTT. This encodes CASRQRSSTGFAFF.

This clone turned up a few times. This chain uses TRBV6-2 or TRBV6-3 with TRBJ1-1, with D possibly TRBD1 on 5 matching bases. V was pared by 1 base and J by 5 bases, with 14 bases between. Per the germline V gene, CDR1 is MNHEY and CDR2 is SVGEGT. This CDR3 comprises 15 residues. The CDR3 bases are TGTGCCAGCAGTTACTTCGGGGGGGGGAGGACTGAAGCTTTCTTT. This encodes CASSYFGGGRTEAFF.

The chain employs TRBV28 and TRBJ2-3, with 8 bases matching TRBD2. There are 16 residues in the CDR3. CDR1 and CDR2 (germline): MDHEN, SYDVKM. V lost 6 bases and J lost 8; bases outside the gene matches: 16. The DNA of the CDR3 is TGTGCCAGCAGCCGTTCCGGGACTAGGGTAGGCGGTACGCAGTATTTT. It is translated as CASSRSGTRVGGTQYF. Drawing the rest from reference TRBV28 and TRBJ2-3, the complete variable domain is DVKVTQSSRYLVKRTGEKVFLECVQDMDHENMFWYRQDPGLGLRLIYFSYDVKMKEKGDIPEGYSVSREKKERFSLILESASTNQTSMYLCASSRSGTRVGGTQYFGPGTRLTVL.

The V gene is TRBV7-2, the J gene TRBJ2-5; 8 nucleotides agree with TRBD1. V was pared by 5 bases and J by 2 bases, with 4 bases of the junction left unmatched. Germline CDR1 reads SGHTA; CDR2 reads FQGNSA. This CDR3 has 14 amino acids. CDR3 sequence: CASSLGQGQETQYF. CDR3 sequence (DNA): TGTGCCAGCAGCCTCGGACAGGGACAAGAGACCCAGTACTTC.

The chain carries TRBV19 and TRBJ1-3, with D unresolved. From germline, CDR1 is LNHDA and CDR2 SQIVND (reference sequence). This CDR3 spans 15 amino acids. Trimming cost V 5 bases and J 2 bases, with 13 bases left between them. The CDR3 protein is CASSVTVGTGNTIYF. In DNA, the CDR3 is TGTGCCAGTAGTGTCACAGTAGGCACTGGAAACACCATATATTTT. Together with reference TRBV19 and TRBJ1-3, the CDR3 gives the full variable domain: DGGITQSPKYLFRKEGQNVTLSCEQNLNHDAMYWYRQDPGQGLRLIYYSQIVNDFQKGDIAEGYSVSREKKESFPLTVTSAQKNPTAFYLCASSVTVGTGNTIYFGEGSWLTVV.

This chain connects TRBV4-1 to TRBJ2-7; 7 bases fit TRBD2. CDR1 and CDR2 (germline): MGHRA, YSYEKL. With 3 bases clipped from V and 6 bases from J, the junction kept 14 bases outside the gene matches. This CDR3 region has 16 residues. The CDR3 reads CASSQAPLPGGGEQYF. The CDR3 DNA reads TGCGCCAGCAGCCAGGCCCCGCTCCCTGGGGGGGGCGAGCAGTACTTC.

The V call is TRBV9, the J call TRBJ2-1, with 13 bases aligning to TRBD2. V was pared by 3 bases and J by 8 bases, with 2 bases of the junction left unmatched. Germline-derived CDR1 and CDR2 are SGDLS and YYNGEE. The length of the CDR3 is 14 residues. CDR3 sequence reads: CASSALAGGHEQFF. In DNA form, the CDR3 reads TGTGCCAGCAGCGCACTAGCGGGGGGGCATGAGCAGTTCTTC.

In nucleotides, the CDR3 is TGTGCCAGCAGCTCCGACCGGGTGGAGGGCTACACCTTC. Encoded protein: CASSSDRVEGYTF. J is TRBJ1-2 and V is TRBV13; D gene uncertain. This CDR3 spans 13 amino acids. V was trimmed by 4 bases and J by 8 bases, leaving 14 bases between them. CDR1 PRHDT and CDR2 FYEKMQ come from the germline V gene (reference sequence).

The gene calls are TRBV9 and TRBJ1-1; 10 bases are shared with TRBD1. The CDR3 contains 15 residues. Germline V gene sequence: CDR1 SGDLS, CDR2 YYNGEE. V lost 4 bases to trimming and J lost 5 bases; unmatched junction nucleotides: 8. CDR3 DNA sequence: TGTGCCAGCAGCAAACACCCGGGACAGGGGACTGAAGCTTTCTTT. Translating gives CASSKHPGQGTEAFF.

The chain links TRBV11-1 to TRBJ2-3; 7 bases are shared with TRBD1. The V and J ends lost 4 bases and 3 bases, in that order; junction bases with no gene match: 4. This CDR3 has 14 amino acids. Germline V CDR1 and CDR2: SGHAT, FQDESV (reference sequence). CDR3 loop: CASSYGTETDTQYF. CDR3 sequence (DNA): TGTGCCAGCAGCTACGGGACAGAGACAGATACGCAGTATTTT.

The gene calls are TRBV5-1 and TRBJ1-6, with 8 bases fitting TRBD1. The CDR3 runs to 16 residues. The junction had 16 bases not matched to a gene; V was cut back by 7 bases and J by 10 bases. The germline V gene has CDR1 SGHRS and CDR2 YFSETQ. The CDR3 nucleotides are TGCGCCAGCTCTCTAAGCCGGACAGGGCTAAGGTCACCCCTCCACTTT. Its protein is CASSLSRTGLRSPLHF.

The CDR3 here is CASSHSHRGFGNEQFF. CDR3 DNA sequence: TGTGCCAGCAGCCATTCCCACAGGGGATTCGGCAATGAGCAGTTCTTC. The chain couples TRBV28 to TRBJ2-1, with 7 bases fitting TRBD1. Germline assignment: CDR1 MDHEN and CDR2 SYDVKM. The CDR3 runs 16 residues. J gave up 6 bases and V 6 bases, and 14 bases lay outside the gene matches.

The J gene is TRBJ2-2, the V gene TRBV5-1, with a weak D call TRBD2 (5 bases). The V gene lost 0 bases and the J gene lost 6 bases, with 12 bases spanning the gap. The CDR3 length is 15 residues. Germline CDR1 reads SGHRS; CDR2 reads YFSETQ. CDR3 bases: TGCGCCAGCAGCTTGGGAACGGGGTTGGCCGGGGAGCTGTTTTTT. Translation gives CASSLGTGLAGELFF. Full variable domain (rest looked up from reference TRBV5-1 and TRBJ2-2): KAGVTQTPRYLIKTRGQQVTLSCSPISGHRSVSWYQQTPGQGLQFLFEYFSETQRNKGNFPGRFSGRQFSNSRSEMNVSTLELGDSALYLCASSLGTGLAGELFFGEGSRLTVL.

The chain is built from TRBV6-5 and TRBJ2-2; no reliable D call. The ends were cut back, 2 bases at V and 4 bases at J, with 8 bases in the middle. This CDR3 has 14 residues. Per the germline V gene, CDR1 is MNHEY and CDR2 is SVGAGI. The CDR3 nucleotides read TGTGCCAGCAGTTACGGCAGTACCACCGGGGAGCTGTTTTTT. It specifies CASSYGSTTGELFF.

The rearrangement joins TRBV3-1 (or the pseudogene TRBV3-2) to TRBJ1-2, with TRBD1 identical over 10 bases. The CDR3 totals 15 residues. V lost 4 bases, J lost 7 bases, and 9 bases stayed unmatched. From germline, CDR1 is LGHDT and CDR2 YNNKEL (reference sequence). In DNA, the CDR3 is TGTGCCAGCAGCCCAGACCGGGACAGGGGCAGTGGCTACACCTTC. This translates into CASSPDRDRGSGYTF.

V usage is TRBV9 and J usage is TRBJ1-2; no clear D. This CDR3 spans 14 amino acids. The V end was cut by 4 bases, the J end by 7 bases, with 17 bases between. Germline V CDR1 and CDR2: SGDLS, YYNGEE. CDR3 loop: CASSHNSDLGGYTF. The CDR3 DNA reads TGTGCCAGCAGCCATAACAGTGATTTGGGTGGCTACACCTTC.

The V gene is TRBV5-1, the J gene TRBJ1-3; 7 bases match TRBD1. V shed 0 bases and J 3 bases; nucleotides not matched to a gene: 3. This CDR3 spans 15 amino acids. From germline, CDR1 is SGHRS and CDR2 YFSETQ. CDR3 DNA: TGCGCCAGCAGCTTGGGACAGGGTGATGGAAACACCATATATTTT. Amino acid sequence: CASSLGQGDGNTIYF.

CDR3 region: CASSLTGGSYEQYF. The CDR3 DNA sequence: TGTGCCAGCAGTTTGACAGGCGGATCCTACGAGCAGTACTTC. The rearrangement joins TRBV25-1 to TRBJ2-7, with D possibly matching TRBD1 (6 bases). Germline CDR1 is MGHDK and CDR2 is SYGVNS. V lost 5 bases and J 1 base, leaving 12 bases between the germline ends. This CDR3 is 14 amino acids long.

The rearrangement uses TRBV6-4 and TRBJ2-1; TRBD1 matches at 9 bases. CDR3 length: 14 residues. With V trimmed by 4 bases and J by 9 bases, 7 bases remained unmatched. CDR1 MRHNA and CDR2 SNTAGT come from the germline V gene. This CDR3 reads CASSVSQGASEQFF. In nucleotides, the CDR3 is TGTGCCAGCAGTGTCTCACAGGGGGCAAGTGAGCAGTTCTTC.